The next 15 T cell receptor beta chains were all read from a single sample in a study of blood T cell repertoires in COVID-19. The data were produced by immunoSEQ multiplex PCR, yet TCRdb's version contains in-frame clones alone and is incomplete. The sample shows 70,000 or so clones, roughly four fifths of them seen only once. The sequencing input was peripheral blood. The receptors were sampled from a man in his 60s with COVID-19, enrolled during active disease.

The J gene is TRBJ2-1, the V gene TRBV9; no reliable D call. Germline V CDR1 and CDR2: SGDLS, YYNGEE. V was clipped by 3 bases and J by 5 bases, with 9 bases between them. The CDR3 totals 13 residues. The CDR3 region has the DNA TGTGCCAGCAGCGCAGAAAAGAACAATGAGCAGTTCTTC. Amino acid sequence: CASSAEKNNEQFF. The variable domain in full, completed from reference TRBV9 and TRBJ2-1, reads DSGVTQTPKHLITATGQRVTLRCSPRSGDLSVYWYQQSLDQGLQFLIQYYNGEERAKGNILERFSAQQFPDLHSELNLSSLELGDSALYFCASSAEKNNEQFFGPGTRLTVL.

The chain is built from TRBV28 and TRBJ1-5; weak D call: TRBD1 (6 bases). The V gene lost 6 bases and the J gene lost 6 bases, with 12 bases spanning the gap. The CDR3 extends over 13 amino acids. CDR1 and CDR2 (germline): MDHEN, SYDVKM. The CDR3 nucleotides read TGTGCCAGCAGAACAGGGATCGGTCAGCCCCAGCATTTT. It codes for CASRTGIGQPQHF.

The chain carries TRBV19 and TRBJ2-1; 11 nucleotides align to TRBD2. This CDR3 comprises 16 residues. J lost 5 bases, V lost 6 bases, and 9 bases had no gene match. CDR1 is LNHDA, CDR2 SQIVND, per germline (reference sequence). The CDR3 sequence: CASSHKSLAGDNEQFF. In nucleotides, the CDR3 is TGTGCCAGTAGCCACAAATCACTAGCGGGAGACAATGAGCAGTTCTTC.

The chain is built from TRBV29-1 and TRBJ2-2; 8 bases match TRBD2. V gave up 4 bases and J gave up 6 bases; unmatched junction bases: 7. Germline V gene lookup returns CDR1 SQVTM and CDR2 ANQGSEA. The CDR3 totals 14 residues. CDR3 DNA sequence: TGCAGCGTTGTAGGTAGCGGGATTCCCGGGGAGCTGTTTTTT. Amino acid sequence: CSVVGSGIPGELFF.

The J gene is TRBJ2-5, the V gene TRBV10-1, with D perhaps matching TRBD1 (5 bases). Germline CDR1 is WNHNN and CDR2 is SYGVQD (reference sequence). V lost 4 bases and J 5 bases, leaving 14 bases between the germline ends. This CDR3 contains 14 residues. The CDR3 DNA follows: TGCGCCAGCAGTGTCGCAGGGAAGGGCGAGACCCAGTACTTC. Protein: CASSVAGKGETQYF.

About this clone: The sample has other DNA sequences that encode this CDR3 too. This sequence joins TRBV2 and TRBJ1-4; 8 nucleotides match TRBD1. The ends lost 3 bases at V and 6 bases at J; junction bases unmatched: 0. Germline CDR1 is SNHLY and CDR2 is FYNNEI. The CDR3 length is 13 residues. The CDR3 spells CASSEDRDEKLFF. The CDR3 coding sequence is TGTGCCAGCAGTGAGGACAGGGATGAAAAACTGTTTTTT.

The V and J genes are TRBV28 and TRBJ1-4, with unresolved D. This CDR3 has 16 amino acids. The V end was cut by 6 bases, the J end by 1 base, with 15 bases between. Germline assignment: CDR1 MDHEN and CDR2 SYDVKM. The CDR3 DNA reads as TGTGCCAGCAGCTCTGCGGGCGGGGAAACTAATGAAAAACTGTTTTTT. Its protein is CASSSAGGETNEKLFF.

The gene calls are TRBV7-3 and TRBJ1-6, with D hard to call. The CDR3 runs 14 residues. CDR1 and CDR2 (germline): SGHTA, FQGTGA. The ends were cut back, 2 bases at V and 10 bases at J, with 12 bases in the middle. CDR3 residues: CASSLGATGSPLHF. The CDR3, as DNA: TGTGCCAGCAGCTTAGGAGCCACCGGATCACCCCTCCACTTT.

The chain carries TRBV30 and TRBJ1-4, with D tentatively TRBD1 (5 bases). V lost 2 bases to trimming and J lost 0 bases, with 16 bases between them. CDR1 GTSNPN and CDR2 SVGIG come from the germline V gene (reference sequence). This CDR3 is 17 amino acids long. CDR3 residues: CAWSRGNADPTNEKLFF. The CDR3 nucleotides read TGTGCCTGGAGTAGGGGAAATGCAGACCCAACTAATGAAAAACTGTTTTTT.

The chain carries TRBV5-5 and TRBJ2-5, with a possible D match to TRBD1 (6 bases). The V gene's germline CDR1 is SGHKS and CDR2 YYEKEE (reference sequence). V shed 2 bases and J shed 5 bases, with 10 bases lying between them. This CDR3 comprises 13 residues. The CDR3 sequence: CASSFSQGETQYF. The CDR3 DNA is TGTGCCAGCAGCTTCTCCCAGGGGGAGACCCAGTACTTC.

The chain links TRBV5-1 to TRBJ2-5; 10 bases are shared with TRBD2. Trimming took 4 bases from V and 3 from J; bases not matched to a gene: 6. The CDR3 has 15 amino acids. Germline V gives CDR1 SGHRS, CDR2 YFSETQ. The CDR3 coding sequence is TGCGCCAGCAGCCCCGGGACTAGCGATAAAGAGACCCAGTACTTC. Protein: CASSPGTSDKETQYF.

The chain couples TRBV20-1 to TRBJ2-3; no reliable D call. Trimming took off 5 bases at V and 4 bases at J, with 7 bases between the two ends. The length of the CDR3 is 11 residues. Looked up from germline, CDR1 is DFQATT and CDR2 is SNEGSKA (reference sequence). The CDR3 reads CSAPIADTQYF. The CDR3 DNA reads TGCAGTGCTCCGATAGCAGATACGCAGTATTTT.

V and J are TRBV7-3 and TRBJ2-3; 9 bases align to TRBD2. CDR1 and CDR2 (germline): SGHTA, FQGTGA. Trimming at V came to 3 bases and at J to 6 bases, leaving 1 base not matched to a gene. The length of the CDR3 is 13 residues. In DNA, the CDR3 is TGTGCCAGCAGCTTCGGGACTAGCGATACGCAGTATTTT. It translates to CASSFGTSDTQYF.

This clone was detected only once. This rearrangement joins TRBV10-3 to TRBJ2-5; 13 nucleotides line up with TRBD2. There are 19 residues in the CDR3. V shed 2 bases and J 4 bases; nucleotides not matched to a gene: 13. Germline CDR1 is ENHRY and CDR2 is SYGVKD. The chain's CDR3 is CAISEPSLRLAGGRETQYF. The CDR3 coding sequence is TGTGCCATCAGTGAGCCTTCCTTACGACTAGCGGGAGGTAGAGAGACCCAGTACTTC.

The chain couples TRBV4-2 to TRBJ1-4; the D is unclear. This CDR3 comprises 13 residues. The germline CDR1 and CDR2 sequences are LGHNA and YNFKEQ. V dropped 0 bases and J dropped 8 bases, with 7 bases sitting between them. The chain's CDR3 is CASSQDRGEKLFF. DNA for the CDR3: TGTGCCAGCAGCCAAGATCGCGGGGAAAAACTGTTTTTT.